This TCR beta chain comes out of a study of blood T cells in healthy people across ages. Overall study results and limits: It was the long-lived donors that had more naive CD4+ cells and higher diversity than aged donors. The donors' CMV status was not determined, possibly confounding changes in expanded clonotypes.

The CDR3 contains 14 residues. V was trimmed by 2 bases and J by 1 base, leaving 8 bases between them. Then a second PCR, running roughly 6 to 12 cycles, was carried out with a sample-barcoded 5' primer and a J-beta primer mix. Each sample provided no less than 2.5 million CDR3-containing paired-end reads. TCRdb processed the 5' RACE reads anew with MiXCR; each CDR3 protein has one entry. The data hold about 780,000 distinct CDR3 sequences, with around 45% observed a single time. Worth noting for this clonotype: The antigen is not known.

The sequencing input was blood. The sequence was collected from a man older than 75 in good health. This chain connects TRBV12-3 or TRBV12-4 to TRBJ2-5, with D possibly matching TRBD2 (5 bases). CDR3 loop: CASSLFGIQETQYF. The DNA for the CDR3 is TGTGCCAGCAGTTTATTCGGGATCCAAGAGACCCAGTACTTC.